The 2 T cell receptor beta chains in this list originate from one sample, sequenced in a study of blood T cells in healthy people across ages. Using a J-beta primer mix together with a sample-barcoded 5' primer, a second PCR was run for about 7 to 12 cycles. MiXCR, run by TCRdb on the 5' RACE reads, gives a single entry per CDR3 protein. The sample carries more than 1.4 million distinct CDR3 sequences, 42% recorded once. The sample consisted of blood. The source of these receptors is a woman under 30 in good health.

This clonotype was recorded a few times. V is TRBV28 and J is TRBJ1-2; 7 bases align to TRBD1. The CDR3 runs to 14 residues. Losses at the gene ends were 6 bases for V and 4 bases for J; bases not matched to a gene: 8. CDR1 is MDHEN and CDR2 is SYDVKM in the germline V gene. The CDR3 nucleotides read TGTGCCAGCAGCCCGGGACAGAGCTCCTATGGCTACACCTTC. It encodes CASSPGQSSYGYTF.

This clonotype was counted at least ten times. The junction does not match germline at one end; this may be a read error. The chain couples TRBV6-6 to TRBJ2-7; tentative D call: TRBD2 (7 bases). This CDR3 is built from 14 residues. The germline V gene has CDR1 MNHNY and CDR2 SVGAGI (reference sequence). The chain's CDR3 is CASSYRGGSYEQYF. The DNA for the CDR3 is TGCGCCAGCAGCTACCGCGGGGGCAGCTACGAGCAGTACTTC.